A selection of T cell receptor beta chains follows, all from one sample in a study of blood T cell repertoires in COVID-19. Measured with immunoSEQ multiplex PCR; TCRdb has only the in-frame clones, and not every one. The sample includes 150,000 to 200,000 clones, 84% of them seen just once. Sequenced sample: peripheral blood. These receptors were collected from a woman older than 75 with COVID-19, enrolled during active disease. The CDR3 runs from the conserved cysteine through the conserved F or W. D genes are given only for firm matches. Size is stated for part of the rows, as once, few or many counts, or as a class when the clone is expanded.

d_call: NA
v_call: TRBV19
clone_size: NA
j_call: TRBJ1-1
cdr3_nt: TGTGCCAGTAGTATAAACTCCGAACGCAACTTT
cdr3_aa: CASSINSERNF

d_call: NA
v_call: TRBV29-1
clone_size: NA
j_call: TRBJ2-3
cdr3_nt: TGCAGCGTTGCTCTGAGCACAGATACGCAGTATTTT
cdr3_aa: CSVALSTDTQYF

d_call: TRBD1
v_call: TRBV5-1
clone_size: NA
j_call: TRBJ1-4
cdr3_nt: TGCGCCAGCAGCCTTGACAGGGTCGGGGAAAAACTGTTTTTT
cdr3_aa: CASSLDRVGEKLFF

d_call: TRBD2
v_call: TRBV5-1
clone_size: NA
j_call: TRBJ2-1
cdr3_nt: TGCGCCAGCAGCTGGGACCCGGGAGGCAATGAGCAGTTCTTC
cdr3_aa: CASSWDPGGNEQFF

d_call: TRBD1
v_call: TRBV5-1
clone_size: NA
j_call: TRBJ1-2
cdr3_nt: TGCGCCAGCAGCCTGGACAGGAGCAACTATGGCTACACCTTC
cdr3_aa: CASSLDRSNYGYTF

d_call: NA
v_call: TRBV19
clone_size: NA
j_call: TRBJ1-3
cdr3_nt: TGTGCCAGTAGTACCAGGGTCGCGGGAAACACCATATATTTT
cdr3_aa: CASSTRVAGNTIYF

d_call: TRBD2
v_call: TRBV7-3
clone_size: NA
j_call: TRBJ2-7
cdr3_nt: TGTGCCAGCAGCATAGCGGGAGGACCCTCCGAGCAGTACTTC
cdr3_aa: CASSIAGGPSEQYF

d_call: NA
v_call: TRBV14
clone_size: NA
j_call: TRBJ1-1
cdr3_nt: TGTGCCAGCAGCCAAGTGGGGGGGAATATGAACACTGAAGCTTTCTTT
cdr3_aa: CASSQVGGNMNTEAFF

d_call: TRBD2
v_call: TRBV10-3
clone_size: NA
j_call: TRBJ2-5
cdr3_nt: TGTGCCATCAGTAAAGGACTAGCGGGGAGGGGGGAAGAGACCCAGTACTTC
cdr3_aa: CAISKGLAGRGEETQYF

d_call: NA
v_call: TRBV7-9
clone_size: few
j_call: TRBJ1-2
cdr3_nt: TGTGCCAGCAGCTTAGCTGTAAACTATGGCTACACCTTC
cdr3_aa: CASSLAVNYGYTF

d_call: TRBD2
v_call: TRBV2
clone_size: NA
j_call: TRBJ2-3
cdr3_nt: TGTGCCAGCACTAGCGGGAGGGCAGCAGATACGCAGTATTTT
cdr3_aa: CASTSGRAADTQYF

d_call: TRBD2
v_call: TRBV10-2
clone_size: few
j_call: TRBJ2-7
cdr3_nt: TGCGCCAGCAGACCGGGACTAGCGGCATACGAGCAGTACTTC
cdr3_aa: CASRPGLAAYEQYF

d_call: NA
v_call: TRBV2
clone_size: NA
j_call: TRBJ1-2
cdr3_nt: TGTGCCAGCAGATTACAGGAGAACTATGGCTACACCTTC
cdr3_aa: CASRLQENYGYTF

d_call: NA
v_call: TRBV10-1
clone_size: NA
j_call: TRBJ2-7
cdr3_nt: TGCGCCAGCAGTGAGCCAAGGACTCCTAGCACCCACGAGCAGTACTTC
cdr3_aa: CASSEPRTPSTHEQYF

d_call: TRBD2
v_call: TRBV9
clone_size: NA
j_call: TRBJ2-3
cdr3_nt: TGTGCCAGCAGCCCTTCGACTAGCCGCACAGATACGCAGTATTTT
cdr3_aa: CASSPSTSRTDTQYF

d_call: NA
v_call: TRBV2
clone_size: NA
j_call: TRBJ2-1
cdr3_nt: TGTGCCAGCAGAAGCGACAGGTACAATGAGCAGTTCTTC
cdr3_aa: CASRSDRYNEQFF

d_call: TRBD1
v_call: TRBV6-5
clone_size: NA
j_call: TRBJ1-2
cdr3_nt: TGTGCCAGCAGTTCATCCGGGACAGGCAACTATGGCTACACCTTC
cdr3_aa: CASSSSGTGNYGYTF

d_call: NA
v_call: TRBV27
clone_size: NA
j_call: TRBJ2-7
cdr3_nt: TGTGCCAGCAGTTCCCACAGGGTTGGGGAGCAGTACTTC
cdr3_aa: CASSSHRVGEQYF

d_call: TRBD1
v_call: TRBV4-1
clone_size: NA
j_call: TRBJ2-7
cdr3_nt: TGCGCCAGCAGCCAGGCTGACAGGGCGGAGCAGTACTTC
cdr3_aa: CASSQADRAEQYF

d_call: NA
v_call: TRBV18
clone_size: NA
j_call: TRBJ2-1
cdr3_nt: TGTGCCAGCTCACCGGACTACTCCTACAATGAGCAGTTCTTC
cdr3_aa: CASSPDYSYNEQFF

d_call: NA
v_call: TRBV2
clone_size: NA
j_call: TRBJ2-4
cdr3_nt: TGTGCCAGCAACAAAGGGGCCCAAAACATTCAGTACTTC
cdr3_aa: CASNKGAQNIQYF

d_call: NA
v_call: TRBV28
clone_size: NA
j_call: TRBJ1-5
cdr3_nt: TGTGCCAGCAGTTTTTTTACAGGGTATCAGCCCCAGCATTTT
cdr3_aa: CASSFFTGYQPQHF

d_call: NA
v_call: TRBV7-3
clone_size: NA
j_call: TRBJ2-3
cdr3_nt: TGTGCCAGCAGCTTAGGAGGGAGCTGGGATACGCAGTATTTT
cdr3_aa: CASSLGGSWDTQYF

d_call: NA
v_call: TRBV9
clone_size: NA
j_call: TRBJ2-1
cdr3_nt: TGTGCCAGCAGCGTAGAGGGTAGCGCCTCCTACAATGAGCAGTTCTTC
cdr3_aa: CASSVEGSASYNEQFF

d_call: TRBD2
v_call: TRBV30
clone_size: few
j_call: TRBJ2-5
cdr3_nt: TGTGCCTGGAGGTCCCGGGGGGTTGAGACCCAGTACTTC
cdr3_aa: CAWRSRGVETQYF

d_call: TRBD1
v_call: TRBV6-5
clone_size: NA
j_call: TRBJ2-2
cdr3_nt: TGTGCCAGCAGAGACAGGGCCGGGGAGCTGTTTTTT
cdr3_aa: CASRDRAGELFF

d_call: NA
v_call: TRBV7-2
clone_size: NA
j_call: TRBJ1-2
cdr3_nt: TGTGCCAGCAGCTTTGCAGGGGCTAACTATGGCTACACCTTC
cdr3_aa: CASSFAGANYGYTF

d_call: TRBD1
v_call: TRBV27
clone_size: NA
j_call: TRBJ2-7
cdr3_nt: TGTGCCAGCAGCGGACAGGCAGGCTACGAGCAGTACTTC
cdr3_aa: CASSGQAGYEQYF

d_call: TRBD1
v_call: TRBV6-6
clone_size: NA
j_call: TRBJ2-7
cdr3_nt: TGTGCCAGCAGCCGGGGGACAGGTTCCTACGAGCAGTACTTC
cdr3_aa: CASSRGTGSYEQYF

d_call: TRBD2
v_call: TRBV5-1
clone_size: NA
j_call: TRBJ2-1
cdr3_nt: TGCGCCAGCCGACCCAGCGGGAGTTACAATGAGCAGTTCTTC
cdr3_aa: CASRPSGSYNEQFF

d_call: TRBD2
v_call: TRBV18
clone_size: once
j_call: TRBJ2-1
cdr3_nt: TGTGCCAGCTCACGCCGGGACCCGGGGGGGTTCTTC
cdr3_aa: CASSRRDPGGFF

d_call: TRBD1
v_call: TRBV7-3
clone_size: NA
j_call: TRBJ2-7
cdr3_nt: TGTGCCAGCAGCATGGGACAGGGGATCCACGAGCAGTACTTC
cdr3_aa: CASSMGQGIHEQYF

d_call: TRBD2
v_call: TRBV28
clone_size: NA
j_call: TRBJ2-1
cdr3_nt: TGTGCCAGCAGCCCCGGGACTAGAGGGTATCCCAATGAGCAGTTCTTC
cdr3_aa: CASSPGTRGYPNEQFF

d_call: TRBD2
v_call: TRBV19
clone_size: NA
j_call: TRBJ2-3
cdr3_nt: TGTGCCAGTAGTATTCGTGGAATAGCGGGAAGCACAGATACGCAGTATTTT
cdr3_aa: CASSIRGIAGSTDTQYF

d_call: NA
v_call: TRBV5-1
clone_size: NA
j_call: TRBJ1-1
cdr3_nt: TGCGCCAGCAGCACGAAGCACACTGAAGCTTTCTTT
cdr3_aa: CASSTKHTEAFF

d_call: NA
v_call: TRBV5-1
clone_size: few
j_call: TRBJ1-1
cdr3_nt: TGCGCCAGCAGCCCTTGGGGGGGCGACACTGAAGCTTTCTTT
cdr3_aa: CASSPWGGDTEAFF

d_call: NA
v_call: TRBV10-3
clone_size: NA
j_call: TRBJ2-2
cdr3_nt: TGTGCCATCAGCGGAGGGGTCGGGGAGCTGTTTTTT
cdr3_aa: CAISGGVGELFF

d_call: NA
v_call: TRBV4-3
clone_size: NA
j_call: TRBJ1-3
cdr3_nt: TGCGCCAGCAGCCAAGATAGAGGAGGCTCTGGAAACACCATATATTTT
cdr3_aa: CASSQDRGGSGNTIYF

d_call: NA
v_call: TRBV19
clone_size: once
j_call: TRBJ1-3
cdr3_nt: TGTGCCAGCACCTTACTCAACTCTGGAAACACCATATATTTT
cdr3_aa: CASTLLNSGNTIYF

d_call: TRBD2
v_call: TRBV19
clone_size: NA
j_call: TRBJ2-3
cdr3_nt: TGTGCCAGTAGTCTAATAGCGGGAGGTTTCACAGATACGCAGTATTTT
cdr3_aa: CASSLIAGGFTDTQYF

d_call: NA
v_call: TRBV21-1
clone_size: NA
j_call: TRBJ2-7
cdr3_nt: TGTGCCAGCAGCACTCAGACTAGCGGGAGGTTTCACGAGCAGTACTTC
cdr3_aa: CASSTQTSGRFHEQYF

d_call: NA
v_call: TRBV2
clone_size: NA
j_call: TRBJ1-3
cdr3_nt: TGTGCCAGCAGGGCAGGAAACACCATATATTTT
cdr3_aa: CASRAGNTIYF

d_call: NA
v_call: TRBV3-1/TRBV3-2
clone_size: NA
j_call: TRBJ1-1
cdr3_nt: TGTGCCAGCAGCCCCCCGCGGGCCGCCGGAAACACTGAAGCTTTCTTT
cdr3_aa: CASSPPRAAGNTEAFF

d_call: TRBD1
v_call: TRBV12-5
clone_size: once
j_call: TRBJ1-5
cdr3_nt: TGTGCTAGTGGTTTGGACAGACAGGGTCATCAGCCCCAGCATTTT
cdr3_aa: CASGLDRQGHQPQHF

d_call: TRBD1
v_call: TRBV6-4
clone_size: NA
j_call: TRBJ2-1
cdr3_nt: TGTGCCAGCAGTCCCGACAGGGACAATGAGCAGTTCTTC
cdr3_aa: CASSPDRDNEQFF

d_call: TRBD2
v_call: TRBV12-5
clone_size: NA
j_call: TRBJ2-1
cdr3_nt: TGTGCTAGTGGACCAATAGCGGGGGGTCACTCCTACAATGAGCAGTTCTTC
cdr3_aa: CASGPIAGGHSYNEQFF

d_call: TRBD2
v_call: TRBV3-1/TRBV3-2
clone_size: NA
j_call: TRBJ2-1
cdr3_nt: TGTGCCAGCAGCCGATCGAGCGGGAGGGCCTACAATGAGCAGTTCTTC
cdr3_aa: CASSRSSGRAYNEQFF